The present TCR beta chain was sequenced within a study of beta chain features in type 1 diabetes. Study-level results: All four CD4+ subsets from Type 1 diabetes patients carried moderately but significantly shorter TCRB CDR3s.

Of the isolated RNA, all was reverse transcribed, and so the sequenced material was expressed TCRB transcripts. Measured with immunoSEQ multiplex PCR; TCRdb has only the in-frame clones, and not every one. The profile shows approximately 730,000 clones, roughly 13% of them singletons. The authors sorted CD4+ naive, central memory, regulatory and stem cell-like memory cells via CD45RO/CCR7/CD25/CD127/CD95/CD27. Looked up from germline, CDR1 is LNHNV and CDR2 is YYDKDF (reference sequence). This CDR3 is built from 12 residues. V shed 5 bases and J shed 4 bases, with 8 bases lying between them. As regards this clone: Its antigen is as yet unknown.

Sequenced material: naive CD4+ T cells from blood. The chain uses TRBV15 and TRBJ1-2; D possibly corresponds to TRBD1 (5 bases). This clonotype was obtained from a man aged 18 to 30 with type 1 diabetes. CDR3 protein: CATSFGGYGYTF. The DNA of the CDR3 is TGTGCCACCAGCTTTGGGGGCTATGGCTACACCTTC.